Below, 29 T cell receptor beta chains from the same sample are listed, as sequenced in a study of blood T cell repertoires in COVID-19. Sequenced by immunoSEQ multiplex PCR; TCRdb stores in-frame clones only, minus some. The sample holds about 240,000 clones; roughly 87% are singletons and the top ten take 2.6%. Sample: PBMCs or T cells enriched from blood (not recorded which). The receptor source for this set is a woman aged 30 to 39 with acute COVID-19.

The rearrangement links TRBV5-6 to TRBJ2-5; possibly TRBD1 for D (5 bases). V was pared by 4 bases and J by 5 bases, with 12 bases between. There are 13 residues in the CDR3. Germline V gene data show CDR1 as SGHDT and CDR2 as YYEEEE. This chain's CDR3 is CASSLRVDETQYF. CDR3 in DNA: TGTGCCAGCAGCCTCAGGGTGGACGAGACCCAGTACTTC.

The rearrangement links TRBV29-1 to TRBJ2-1; tentatively, D is TRBD2 (7 bases). Trimming removed 7 bases at V and 1 base at J, with 17 bases between. This CDR3 comprises 15 residues. Germline lookup yields CDR1 SQVTM and CDR2 ANQGSEA. The CDR3 is CSGGPGGESYNEQFF. The CDR3 DNA is TGCAGCGGGGGGCCGGGGGGTGAATCCTACAATGAGCAGTTCTTC.

The J gene is TRBJ2-1, the V gene TRBV11-2; D is possibly TRBD2 (6 bases). This CDR3 comprises 15 residues. Germline assignment: CDR1 SGHAT and CDR2 FQNNGV. Trimming took off 1 base at V and 2 bases at J, with 9 bases between the two ends. CDR3 in amino acids: CASSLVAGTYNEQFF. In DNA, the CDR3 is TGTGCCAGCAGCTTAGTGGCGGGGACCTACAATGAGCAGTTCTTC.

The chain uses TRBV4-2 and TRBJ2-1, with D perhaps TRBD2 (6 bases). This CDR3 is 14 amino acids long. Germline V lookup: CDR1 LGHNA, CDR2 YNFKEQ. Deletions cut 0 bases from V and 6 bases from J, with 9 bases between. In DNA, the CDR3 is TGTGCCAGCAGCCAAGATGCGGGGCCCAATGAGCAGTTCTTC. It translates to CASSQDAGPNEQFF.

V is TRBV5-1 and J is TRBJ1-3; 7 positions agree with TRBD1. The V and J ends lost 2 bases and 4 bases, in that order; junction bases with no gene match: 3. Germline assignment: CDR1 SGHRS and CDR2 YFSETQ. This CDR3 is 14 amino acids long. CDR3 amino acids: CASSLGGAGNTIYF. For the CDR3, the DNA is TGCGCCAGCAGCTTAGGGGGCGCAGGAAACACCATATATTTT.

The CDR3 region is CASSLQGSRYYEQYF. The CDR3, as DNA: TGTGCCAGCAGCTTACAGGGGTCTCGATACTACGAGCAGTACTTC. The chain couples TRBV7-2 to TRBJ2-7; D may be TRBD1 (6 bases). V was shortened by 2 bases and J by 3 bases, with 14 bases between the two germline ends. Germline V gives CDR1 SGHTA, CDR2 FQGNSA. The CDR3 covers 15 residues.

The chain links TRBV7-2 to TRBJ1-6; 7 bases align to TRBD1. V shed 2 bases and J 7 bases; nucleotides not matched to a gene: 2. Germline V gene lookup returns CDR1 SGHTA and CDR2 FQGNSA. The CDR3 covers 14 residues. The CDR3 is CASSLQGVNSPLHF. Written as DNA, the CDR3 is TGTGCCAGCAGCTTACAGGGGGTGAATTCACCCCTCCACTTT.

CDR3 region: CASSSSQETQYF. In DNA, the CDR3 is TGCGCCAGCAGCTCGTCCCAAGAGACCCAGTACTTC. The chain carries TRBV5-1 and TRBJ2-5, with no clear D. V dropped 3 bases and J dropped 1 base, with 4 bases sitting between them. CDR1 and CDR2 from the germline V gene are SGHRS and YFSETQ. The CDR3 spans 12 residues.

The genes are TRBV2 and TRBJ1-5; 9 nucleotides agree with TRBD1. CDR3 length equals 13 residues. The V gene end was trimmed by 7 bases and the J gene end by 6 bases; junction bases not matched to a gene: 4. Germline V gene lookup returns CDR1 SNHLY and CDR2 FYNNEI. CDR3 amino acids: CASTGTGSQPQHF. CDR3 coding DNA: TGTGCCAGCACCGGGACAGGGAGTCAGCCCCAGCATTTT.

The genes are TRBV3-1 (or the pseudogene TRBV3-2) and TRBJ2-6, with 7 bases fitting TRBD1. The germline V gene has CDR1 LGHDT and CDR2 YNNKEL (reference sequence). The CDR3 length is 16 residues. The J segment lost 4 bases and the V segment lost 2 bases, leaving 5 bases of the junction unmatched. The CDR3, as DNA: TGTGCCAGCAGCCAAAACAGGGGTTACGGGGCCAACGTCCTGACTTTC. Its protein product is CASSQNRGYGANVLTF.

The chain recombines TRBV6-2 or TRBV6-3 with TRBJ2-7, with 8 bases that match TRBD2. Trimming took 5 bases from V and 2 from J; bases not matched to a gene: 14. The CDR3 contains 17 residues. Germline loops: CDR1 MNHEY, CDR2 SVGEGT. As DNA, the CDR3 is TGTGCCAGCAGTCTGCTCGGAAGCGGGGGAACCACCTACGAGCAGTACTTC. The encoded protein is CASSLLGSGGTTYEQYF.

The rearrangement links TRBV7-2 to TRBJ2-7; 9 nucleotides line up with TRBD1. J was trimmed by 3 bases and V by 5 bases; bases with no gene match: 8. This CDR3 has 15 amino acids. The germline gives CDR1 SGHTA, CDR2 FQGNSA. The DNA for the CDR3 is TGTGCCAGCAGCCGTACCGGGACAGGGATCTACGAGCAGTACTTC. Its translation: CASSRTGTGIYEQYF. Complete variable domain (other parts from reference TRBV7-2 and TRBJ2-7): GAGVSQSPSNKVTEKGKDVELRCDPISGHTALYWYRQSLGQGLEFLIYFQGNSAPDKSGLPSDRFSAERTGGSVSTLTIQRTQQEDSAVYLCASSRTGTGIYEQYFGPGTRLTVT.

The chain carries TRBV9 and TRBJ1-4; no firm D call. Trimming left V 0 bases short and J 6 bases short, with 12 bases between. Germline CDR1 is SGDLS and CDR2 is YYNGEE. There are 15 residues in the CDR3. CDR3 bases: TGTGCCAGCAGCGTAGCTGCCCAGTTGGATGAAAAACTGTTTTTT. This gives the protein CASSVAAQLDEKLFF.

V usage is TRBV24-1 and J usage is TRBJ2-2; D may be TRBD2 (6 bases). The CDR3 has 14 amino acids. Trimming left V 11 bases short and J 2 bases short, with 14 bases between. Germline V gene lookup returns CDR1 KGHDR and CDR2 SFDVKD. The DNA of the CDR3 is TGTGCCATCGGCGGGGATAGCAACACCGGGGAGCTGTTTTTT. Its protein is CAIGGDSNTGELFF.

The chain is built from TRBV11-2 and TRBJ2-2; 8 bases map to TRBD1. Germline CDR1 and CDR2: SGHAT and FQNNGV. The V and J ends lost 5 bases and 0 bases, in that order; junction bases with no gene match: 5. The CDR3 sequence is 16 residues long. The CDR3 DNA follows: TGTGCCAGCAGCATTTACAGGGGGTCGAACACCGGGGAGCTGTTTTTT. This encodes CASSIYRGSNTGELFF.

CDR3 bases: TGCGCCAGCAGCTGGGGTCAGGGAGGTGGCGAGCAGTACTTC. Its translation is CASSWGQGGGEQYF. This chain joins TRBV5-1 and TRBJ2-7; perhaps TRBD2 as D (6 bases). This CDR3 spans 14 amino acids. CDR1 SGHRS and CDR2 YFSETQ come from the germline V gene. The germline V and J ends were trimmed by 3 bases and 6 bases, with 16 bases remaining between them.

The genes are TRBV5-1 and TRBJ2-7; D may be TRBD1 (6 bases). In germline, CDR1 is SGHRS, CDR2 YFSETQ. V was trimmed by 0 bases and J by 3 bases, leaving 13 bases between them. The CDR3 has 15 amino acids. The CDR3 spells CASSLAGQRIYEQYF. The DNA of the CDR3 is TGCGCCAGCAGCTTGGCGGGACAAAGAATCTACGAGCAGTACTTC.

V usage is TRBV4-1 and J usage is TRBJ1-1; D possibly corresponds to TRBD1 (6 bases). In germline, CDR1 is MGHRA, CDR2 YSYEKL. V lost 5 bases and J 7 bases, leaving 17 bases between the germline ends. CDR3 size: 14 residues. DNA for the CDR3: TGCGCCAGCAGCAAGGACAGTCGGGTTTATGAAGCTTTCTTT. It is translated as CASSKDSRVYEAFF.

The chain has TRBV5-1 and TRBJ1-6; 10 bases are shared with TRBD1. Germline CDR1 SGHRS, CDR2 YFSETQ. The CDR3 contains 15 residues. V lost 2 bases and J lost 6; bases outside the gene matches: 2. CDR3 residues: CASSFRTGGNSPLHF. The CDR3, as DNA: TGCGCCAGCAGCTTCCGGACAGGGGGTAATTCACCCCTCCACTTT.

The chain has TRBV7-9 and TRBJ2-1; 10 nucleotides agree with TRBD2. Germline V gene lookup returns CDR1 SEHNR and CDR2 FQNEAQ (reference sequence). Trimming at V came to 5 bases and at J to 5 bases, leaving 15 bases not matched to a gene. The CDR3 extends over 18 amino acids. Here the CDR3 DNA reads TGTGCCAGCAGCGCTTTTGGAGCATCCAGCGGGGGGGACAATGAGCAGTTCTTC. Translation gives CASSAFGASSGGDNEQFF.

The chain carries TRBV27 and TRBJ2-1, with TRBD2 matching over 9 bases. The V gene end was trimmed by 4 bases and the J gene end by 13 bases; junction bases not matched to a gene: 5. The CDR3 runs to 12 residues. CDR1 is MNHEY, CDR2 SMNVEV, per germline (reference sequence). CDR3 nucleotide sequence: TGTGCCAGCAGTTCTCTAGCGGGGTATCAGTTCTTC. Residues: CASSSLAGYQFF.

The rearrangement joins TRBV5-1 to TRBJ1-4; 9 positions match TRBD1. Looked up from germline, CDR1 is SGHRS and CDR2 is YFSETQ. J was trimmed by 5 bases and V by 4 bases; bases with no gene match: 6. This CDR3 has 15 residues. The DNA of the CDR3 is TGCGCCAGCAGCGTGGCCGGGACAGGGAATGAAAAACTGTTTTTT. It encodes CASSVAGTGNEKLFF.

The chain couples TRBV6-6 to TRBJ1-5; no reliable D call. CDR3 length equals 11 residues. V was pared by 5 bases and J by 5 bases, with 4 bases between. Germline V gives CDR1 MNHNY, CDR2 SVGAGI (reference sequence). DNA of the CDR3: TGTGCCAGCAGTCGCGATCAGCCCCAGCATTTT. Protein product: CASSRDQPQHF.

The chain carries TRBV30 and TRBJ2-1; D might be TRBD2 (6 bases). Germline CDR1 GTSNPN, CDR2 SVGIG (reference sequence). V was clipped by 2 bases and J by 6 bases, with 14 bases between them. This CDR3 contains 14 residues. The CDR3 DNA reads TGTGCCTGGAGTCAGAGACTAGTAACCAATGAGCAGTTCTTC. This gives the protein CAWSQRLVTNEQFF.

J is TRBJ2-5 and V is TRBV7-2, with TRBD1 as a possible D gene (5 bases). V lost 1 base to trimming and J lost 4 bases, with 13 bases between them. In germline, CDR1 is SGHTA, CDR2 FQGNSA. There are 15 residues in the CDR3. In DNA, the CDR3 is TGTGCCAGCAGCTTAGTACTGATAAGGGGAGAGACCCAGTACTTC. Residues: CASSLVLIRGETQYF.

This chain links TRBV10-3 with TRBJ1-2, with 7 bases lining up with TRBD1. The trim removed 4 bases at V and 4 bases at J, leaving 6 bases unmatched. Germline V gene data show CDR1 as ENHRY and CDR2 as SYGVKD. The CDR3 consists of 14 residues. DNA for the CDR3: TGTGCCATCAGTGGGACAGGAGCCCGCTATGGCTACACCTTC. Translation gives CAISGTGARYGYTF.

The chain links TRBV18 to TRBJ1-1, with TRBD1 matching 7 bases. The germline V gene encodes CDR1 KGHSH and CDR2 LQKENI. Unmatched junction bases numbered 8, after V lost 5 bases and J lost 5 bases. This CDR3 is built from 14 residues. The CDR3 DNA is TGTGCCAGCTCATTAACAGGGGCCGGGACTGAAGCTTTCTTT. Its protein is CASSLTGAGTEAFF.

The chain combines TRBV4-1 with TRBJ2-1; TRBD1 aligns across 11 bases. Germline assignment: CDR1 MGHRA and CDR2 YSYEKL. This CDR3 region has 18 residues. The V gene end was trimmed by 1 base and the J gene end by 6 bases; junction bases not matched to a gene: 11. CDR3 DNA sequence: TGCGCCAGCAGCCAAGCTATTGAGGGACAGGGGGGGGTCAATGAGCAGTTCTTC. This encodes CASSQAIEGQGGVNEQFF.

The rearrangement uses TRBV25-1 and TRBJ1-2; D is unresolved. The CDR3 contains 13 residues. Looked up from germline, CDR1 is MGHDK and CDR2 is SYGVNS. V was cut by 6 bases and J by 3 bases, with 11 bases left in between. The CDR3, as DNA: TGTGCCAGCAGCACCGACATGTACTATGGCTACACCTTC. Translation gives CASSTDMYYGYTF.